This T cell receptor beta chain was sequenced during a study of blood T cell repertoires in COVID-19. At the level of the study: Italy, Spain and the United States were the sources of the convalescent and acute COVID-19 samples. The cDNA or gDNA used as material had been derived from T cells, B-cell-depleted T cells, or PBMCs.

The CDR3 has 17 residues. This clone was counted a few times. TCRdb's table, derived via immunoSEQ multiplex PCR, lists solely in-frame clones and lacks some. The table lists about 140,000 clones, 84% of them singletons, with approximately 3.8% in the top ten. V is TRBV21-1 and J is TRBJ1-5; TRBD1 is taken as the D call from the table, unchecked against the DNA. TRBV21-1 constitutes a pseudogene. The source material was peripheral blood. This TCR derives from a woman aged 55-70 years with acute or convalescent COVID-19. DNA for the CDR3: TGTGCCAGCAGCAATATACGGGACAGGGAGAGCAATCAGCCCCAGCATTTT. Its translation: CASSNIRDRESNQPQHF.